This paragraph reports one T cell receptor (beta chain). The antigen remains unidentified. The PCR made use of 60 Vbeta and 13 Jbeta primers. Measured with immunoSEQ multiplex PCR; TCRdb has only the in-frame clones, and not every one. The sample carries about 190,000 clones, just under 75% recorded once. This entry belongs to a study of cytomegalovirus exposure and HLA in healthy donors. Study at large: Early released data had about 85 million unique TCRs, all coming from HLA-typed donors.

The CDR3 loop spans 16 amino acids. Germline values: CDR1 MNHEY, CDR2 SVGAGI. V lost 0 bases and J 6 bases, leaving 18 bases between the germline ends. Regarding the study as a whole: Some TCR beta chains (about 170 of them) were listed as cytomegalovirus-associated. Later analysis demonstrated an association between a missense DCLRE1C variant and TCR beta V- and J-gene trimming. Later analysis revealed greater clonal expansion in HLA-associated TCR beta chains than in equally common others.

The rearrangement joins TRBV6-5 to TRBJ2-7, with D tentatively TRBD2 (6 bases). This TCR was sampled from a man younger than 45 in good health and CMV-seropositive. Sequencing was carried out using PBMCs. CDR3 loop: CASSYSGLGPAGEQYF. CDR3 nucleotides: TGTGCCAGCAGTTACTCAGGACTCGGCCCAGCGGGCGAGCAGTACTTC.